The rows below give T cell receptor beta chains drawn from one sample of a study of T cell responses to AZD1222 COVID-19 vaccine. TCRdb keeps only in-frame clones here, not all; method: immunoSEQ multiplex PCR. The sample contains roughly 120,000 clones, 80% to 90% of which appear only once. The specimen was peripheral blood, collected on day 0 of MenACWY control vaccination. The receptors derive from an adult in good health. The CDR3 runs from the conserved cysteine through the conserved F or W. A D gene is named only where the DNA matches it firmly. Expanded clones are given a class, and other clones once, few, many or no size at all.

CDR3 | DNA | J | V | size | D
CASSSGLAGAGNEQFF | TGTGCCAGCAGCTCGGGACTAGCGGGAGCTGGCAATGAGCAGTTCTTC | TRBJ2-1 | TRBV7-3 | NA | TRBD2
CAISVGRDRSSYEQYF | TGTGCCATCAGTGTGGGCCGCGACAGGAGCTCCTACGAGCAGTACTTC | TRBJ2-7 | TRBV10-3 | NA | NA
CASSITGANTEAFF | TGTGCCAGCAGCATCACAGGGGCGAACACTGAAGCTTTCTTT | TRBJ1-1 | TRBV7-3 | NA | TRBD1
CASSPYRGGLAPSYEQYF | TGTGCCAGCTCACCGTACAGGGGGGGACTAGCGCCTTCCTACGAGCAGTACTTC | TRBJ2-7 | TRBV18 | once | TRBD2
CASSTGSYSYEQYF | TGTGCCAGCAGTACAGGGTCTTACTCCTACGAGCAGTACTTC | TRBJ2-7 | TRBV28 | NA | NA
CASSYSYRRVPFYGYTF | TGTGCCAGCAGTTACTCGTACAGAAGGGTACCATTCTATGGCTACACCTTC | TRBJ1-2 | TRBV6-7 | NA | NA
CASSSHGDSNEQFF | TGTGCCAGCAGCTCCCATGGGGACAGCAATGAGCAGTTCTTC | TRBJ2-1 | TRBV7-3 | NA | TRBD1
CAIGTGALGTAEQYF | TGTGCCATCGGTACCGGGGCCTTGGGGACCGCCGAGCAGTACTTC | TRBJ2-7 | TRBV10-3 | NA | NA
CASSQDMTGPLTYNEQFF | TGTGCCAGCAGCCAAGATATGACGGGACCACTTACCTACAATGAGCAGTTCTTC | TRBJ2-1 | TRBV14 | NA | NA
CASSYSGRLNTEAFF | TGTGCCAGCAGCTATTCAGGGAGGTTGAACACTGAAGCTTTCTTT | TRBJ1-1 | TRBV5-8 | NA | NA
CASSFTGGLANEKLFF | TGTGCCAGCAGCTTCACAGGGGGCTTAGCTAATGAAAAACTGTTTTTT | TRBJ1-4 | TRBV7-9 | NA | TRBD1
CASSPPGDINYNEQFF | TGTGCCAGCAGCCCCCCCGGGGACATCAACTACAATGAGCAGTTCTTC | TRBJ2-1 | TRBV3-1/TRBV3-2 | NA | NA
CASSHPLAGAEQYF | TGTGCCAGCAGCCATCCACTAGCGGGAGCCGAGCAGTACTTC | TRBJ2-7 | TRBV3-1/TRBV3-2 | NA | TRBD2
CASSVRWGQASRTDTQYF | TGTGCCAGCAGTGTCCGATGGGGACAGGCTTCGCGCACAGATACGCAGTATTTT | TRBJ2-3 | TRBV25-1 | NA | TRBD1
CASRSLQGGHTGELFF | TGTGCCAGCAGATCCTTACAGGGAGGACACACCGGGGAGCTGTTTTTT | TRBJ2-2 | TRBV5-8 | NA | NA
CASSVHRDSGNTIYF | TGTGCCAGCAGCGTTCACAGGGACTCTGGAAACACCATATATTTT | TRBJ1-3 | TRBV9 | NA | NA
CATSREMGQNYEQYF | TGTGCCACCAGCAGAGAGATGGGGCAGAACTACGAGCAGTACTTC | TRBJ2-7 | TRBV15 | many | NA
CASSFTAPTGQGYTF | TGTGCCAGCAGTTTCACGGCACCTACAGGGCAAGGCTACACCTTC | TRBJ1-2 | TRBV28 | NA | NA
CASSLTGGDYGYTF | TGTGCCAGCAGCTTAACAGGGGGCGACTATGGCTACACCTTC | TRBJ1-2 | TRBV7-9 | NA | TRBD1
CASRSSGSYEQYF | TGCGCCAGCAGGTCTAGCGGGTCCTACGAGCAGTACTTC | TRBJ2-7 | TRBV5-1 | NA | TRBD2
CASSRTGGAWEQYF | TGTGCCAGTAGTAGGACAGGGGGCGCGTGGGAGCAGTACTTC | TRBJ2-7 | TRBV19 | NA | TRBD1
CASKVDYDGYTF | TGTGCCAGCAAGGTGGACTATGATGGCTACACCTTC | TRBJ1-2 | TRBV2 | few | NA
CASSQDAAPETEAFF | TGTGCCAGCAGCCAAGATGCAGCCCCGGAGACTGAAGCTTTCTTT | TRBJ1-1 | TRBV4-2 | NA | NA
CASSSSTSGGLGFF | TGCGCCAGCAGCTCGTCGACTAGCGGGGGTCTGGGTTTCTTC | TRBJ2-1 | TRBV5-1 | NA | TRBD2
CASSLGLGGNEQFF | TGTGCCAGCAGCCTAGGACTAGGTGGAAATGAGCAGTTCTTC | TRBJ2-1 | TRBV5-4 | NA | TRBD2
CASRLPQGLGEKLFF | TGTGCCAGCAGGCTCCCCCAGGGGTTAGGTGAAAAACTGTTTTTT | TRBJ1-4 | TRBV28 | NA | NA
CASSLWRQANSYEQYF | TGTGCCAGCAGCTTGTGGCGACAGGCGAACTCCTACGAGCAGTACTTC | TRBJ2-7 | TRBV5-6 | NA | NA
CASSQSSLAPTSYEQYF | TGTGCCAGCAGCCAATCATCACTAGCGCCCACCTCCTACGAGCAGTACTTC | TRBJ2-7 | TRBV4-2 | NA | TRBD2
CASSLEGRANEQFF | TGTGCCAGCAGCTTAGAAGGGAGGGCCAATGAGCAGTTCTTC | TRBJ2-1 | TRBV7-9 | NA | TRBD2
CASGNRGYTEAFF | TGCGCCAGCGGGAATCGGGGCTACACTGAAGCTTTCTTT | TRBJ1-1 | TRBV10-2 | NA | NA
CASSPQGSWNQPQHF | TGCGCCAGCAGCCCTCAGGGAAGTTGGAATCAGCCCCAGCATTTT | TRBJ1-5 | TRBV10-2 | NA | NA
CASSEGPQGSSIQYF | TGTGCCAGCAGTGAAGGGCCCCAGGGGAGTAGCATTCAGTACTTC | TRBJ2-4 | TRBV6-1 | few | NA